This TCR beta chain was captured by sequencing in a study of CXCR3-negative and CXCR3-positive naive CD8 T cells. Findings and limits, study-wide: High diversity, comparable across both naive subsets, contrasted with much lower diversity in memory CD8+ cells. Freshly isolated PBMCs were used in most assays, given partial CXCR3 loss after freezing.

Carrying UMI labels, the TRB cDNA libraries were prepared through 5' RACE. TCRdb reprocessed the 5' RACE reads and keeps a single row for each CDR3 protein, giving no DNA. This sample's table has about 50,000 distinct CDR3 sequences. Naive CD8+ T cells showed a CD45RO-CCR7+CD27+CD95- phenotype. CDR3 size: 17 residues. Germline V gene sequence: CDR1 SGHTA, CDR2 FQGNSA. To note about this clonotype: Its cognate antigen is unknown.

The sequence was obtained from a human donor in good health. Some clones in this sample may be carry-over from other donors' samples. The V call is TRBV7-2, the J call TRBJ2-2; the D call of TRBD1 rests on TCRdb alone, since no DNA is present to check it. Sequencing was performed on naive CXCR3- CD8+ T cells from blood. Subset here: CD45RO-CCR7+CD27+CD95- naive CD8+ T cells lacking CXCR3 (TNR3-). This CDR3 reads CASSLPSDRANTGELFF.